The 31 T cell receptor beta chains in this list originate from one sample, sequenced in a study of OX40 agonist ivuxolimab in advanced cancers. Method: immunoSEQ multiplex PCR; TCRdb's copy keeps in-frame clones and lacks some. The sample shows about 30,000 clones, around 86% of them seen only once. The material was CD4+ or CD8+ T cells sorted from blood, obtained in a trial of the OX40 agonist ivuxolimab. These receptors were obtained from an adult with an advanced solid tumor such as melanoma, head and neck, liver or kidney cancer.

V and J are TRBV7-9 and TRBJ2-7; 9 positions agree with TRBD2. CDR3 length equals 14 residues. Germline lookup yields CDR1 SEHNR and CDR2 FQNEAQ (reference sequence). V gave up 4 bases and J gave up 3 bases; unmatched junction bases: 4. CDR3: CASSSGLANYEQYF. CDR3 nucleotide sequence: TGTGCCAGCAGCTCGGGACTAGCAAACTACGAGCAGTACTTC.

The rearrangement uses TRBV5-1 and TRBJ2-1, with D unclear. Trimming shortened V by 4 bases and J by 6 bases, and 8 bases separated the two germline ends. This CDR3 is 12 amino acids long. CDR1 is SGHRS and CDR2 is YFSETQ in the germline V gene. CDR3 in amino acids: CASSQVLNEQFF. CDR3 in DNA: TGCGCCAGCAGCCAAGTTCTCAATGAGCAGTTCTTC.

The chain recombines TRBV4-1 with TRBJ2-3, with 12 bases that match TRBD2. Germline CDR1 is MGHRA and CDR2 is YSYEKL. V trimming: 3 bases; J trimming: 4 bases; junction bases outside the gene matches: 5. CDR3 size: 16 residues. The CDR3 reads CASSHPGLAGPDTQYF. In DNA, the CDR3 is TGCGCCAGCAGCCACCCGGGACTAGCGGGCCCAGATACGCAGTATTTT.

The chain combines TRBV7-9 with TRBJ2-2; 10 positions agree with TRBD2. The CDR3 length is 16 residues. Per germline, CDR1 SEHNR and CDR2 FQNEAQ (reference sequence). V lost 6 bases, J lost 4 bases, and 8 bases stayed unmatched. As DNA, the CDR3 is TGTGCCAGCAGTCTACCTAGCGGGAGCGGCACCGGGGAGCTGTTTTTT. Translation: CASSLPSGSGTGELFF.

In nucleotides, the CDR3 is TGTGCCAGCAGCCAGGGCAGGGATCGATGGAACACTGAAGCTTTCTTT. This encodes CASSQGRDRWNTEAFF. The V call is TRBV11-2, the J call TRBJ1-1; D is possibly TRBD1 (5 bases). V dropped 5 bases and J dropped 1 base, with 17 bases sitting between them. Germline CDR1 and CDR2: SGHAT and FQNNGV. The CDR3 is 16 amino acids.

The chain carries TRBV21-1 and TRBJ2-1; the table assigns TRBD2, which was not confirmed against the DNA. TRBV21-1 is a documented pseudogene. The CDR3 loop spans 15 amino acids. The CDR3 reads CASNLGLAFQKEQFF. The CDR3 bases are TGTGCCAGCAACCTGGGACTAGCGTTTCAGAAGGAGCAGTTCTTC.

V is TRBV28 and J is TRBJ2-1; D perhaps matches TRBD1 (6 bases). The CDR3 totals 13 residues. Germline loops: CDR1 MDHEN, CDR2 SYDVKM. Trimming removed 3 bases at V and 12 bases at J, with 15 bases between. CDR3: CASSFSQGRGQFF. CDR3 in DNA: TGTGCCAGCAGTTTCAGTCAGGGCAGGGGGCAGTTCTTC.

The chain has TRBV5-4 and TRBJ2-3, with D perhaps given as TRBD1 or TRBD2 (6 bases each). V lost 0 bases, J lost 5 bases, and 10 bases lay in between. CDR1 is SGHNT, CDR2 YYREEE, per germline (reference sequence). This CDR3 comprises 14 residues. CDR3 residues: CASSLGGARDTQYF. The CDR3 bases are TGTGCCAGCAGCTTGGGGGGGGCGAGAGATACGCAGTATTTT.

This CDR3 is CASSLSPWGRVADTQYF. The CDR3 DNA reads as TGCGCCAGCAGCCTATCGCCGTGGGGGCGAGTGGCAGATACGCAGTATTTT. The gene calls are TRBV5-1 and TRBJ2-3; weak D call: TRBD1 (6 bases). The CDR3 loop spans 17 amino acids. Germline CDR1 reads SGHRS; CDR2 reads YFSETQ. V was trimmed by 4 bases and J by 4 bases, leaving 22 bases between them.

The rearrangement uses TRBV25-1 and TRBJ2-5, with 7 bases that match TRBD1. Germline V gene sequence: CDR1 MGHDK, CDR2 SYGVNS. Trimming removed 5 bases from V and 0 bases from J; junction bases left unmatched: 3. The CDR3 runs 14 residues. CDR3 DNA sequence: TGTGCCAGCAGTCCGACAGGGAACCAAGAGACCCAGTACTTC. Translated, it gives CASSPTGNQETQYF.

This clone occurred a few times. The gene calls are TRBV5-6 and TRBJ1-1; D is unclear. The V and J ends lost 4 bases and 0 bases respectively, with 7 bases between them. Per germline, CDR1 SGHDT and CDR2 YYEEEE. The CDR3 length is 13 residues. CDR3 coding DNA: TGTGCCAGCAGCCCTACACTGAACACTGAAGCTTTCTTT. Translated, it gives CASSPTLNTEAFF.

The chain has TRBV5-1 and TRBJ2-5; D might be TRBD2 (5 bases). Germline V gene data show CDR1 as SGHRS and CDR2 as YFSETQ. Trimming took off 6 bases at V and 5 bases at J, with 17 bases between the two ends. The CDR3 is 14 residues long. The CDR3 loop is CASTLYSAGETQYF. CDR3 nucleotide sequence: TGCGCCAGCACCCTTTATAGCGCCGGGGAGACCCAGTACTTC.

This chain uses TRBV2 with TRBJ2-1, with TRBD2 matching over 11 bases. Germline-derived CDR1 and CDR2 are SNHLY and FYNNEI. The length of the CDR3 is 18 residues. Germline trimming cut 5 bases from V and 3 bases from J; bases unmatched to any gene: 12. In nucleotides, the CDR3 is TGTGCCAGCAGTAATGACCGTGGGACTAGCGGAGTCTACAATGAGCAGTTCTTC. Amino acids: CASSNDRGTSGVYNEQFF.

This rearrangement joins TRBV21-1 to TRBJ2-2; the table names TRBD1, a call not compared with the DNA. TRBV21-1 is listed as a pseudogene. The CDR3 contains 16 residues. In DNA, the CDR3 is TGTGCCAGCAGTTTTAAACAGGGCGCATACACCGGGGAGCTGTTTTTT. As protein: CASSFKQGAYTGELFF.

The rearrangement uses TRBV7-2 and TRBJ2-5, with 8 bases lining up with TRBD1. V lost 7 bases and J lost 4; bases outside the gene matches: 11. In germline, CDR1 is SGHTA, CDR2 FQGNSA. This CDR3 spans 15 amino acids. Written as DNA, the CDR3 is TGTGCCAGCATGGAGAGACAGGGGAGGCGAGAGACCCAGTACTTC. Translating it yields CASMERQGRRETQYF.

DNA of the CDR3: TGTGCCAGCAGCTCCTGGGGGAGGGCCGCGGATACGCAGTATTTT. It encodes CASSSWGRAADTQYF. This chain links TRBV2 with TRBJ2-3; 7 nucleotides line up with TRBD2. V lost 6 bases and J lost 6; bases outside the gene matches: 12. The CDR3 covers 15 residues. Germline V gene sequence: CDR1 SNHLY, CDR2 FYNNEI.

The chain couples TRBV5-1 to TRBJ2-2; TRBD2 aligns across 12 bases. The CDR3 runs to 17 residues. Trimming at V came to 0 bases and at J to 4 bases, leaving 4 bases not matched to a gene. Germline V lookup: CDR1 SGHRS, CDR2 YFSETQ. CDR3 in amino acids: CASSLAPSGRVTGELFF. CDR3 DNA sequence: TGCGCCAGCAGCTTGGCCCCTAGCGGGAGGGTCACCGGGGAGCTGTTTTTT.

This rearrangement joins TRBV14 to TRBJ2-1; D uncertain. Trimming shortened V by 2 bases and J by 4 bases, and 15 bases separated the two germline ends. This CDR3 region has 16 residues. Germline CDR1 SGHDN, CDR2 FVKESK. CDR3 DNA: TGTGCCAGCAGCCAATATGAAAGGGTTACTTACAATGAGCAGTTCTTC. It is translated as CASSQYERVTYNEQFF.

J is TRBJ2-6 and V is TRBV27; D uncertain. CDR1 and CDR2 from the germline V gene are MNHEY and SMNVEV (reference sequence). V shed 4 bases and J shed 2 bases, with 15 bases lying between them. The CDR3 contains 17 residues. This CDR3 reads CASSSHMSFTGANVLTF. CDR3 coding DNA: TGTGCCAGCAGTTCTCATATGAGCTTTACTGGGGCCAACGTCCTGACTTTC.

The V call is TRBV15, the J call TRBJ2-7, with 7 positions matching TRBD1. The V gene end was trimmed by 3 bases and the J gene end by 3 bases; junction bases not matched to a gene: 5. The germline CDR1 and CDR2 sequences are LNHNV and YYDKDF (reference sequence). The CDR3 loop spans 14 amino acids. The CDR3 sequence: CATSSRQGLYEQYF. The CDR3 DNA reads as TGTGCCACCAGCAGTCGACAGGGTCTCTACGAGCAGTACTTC.

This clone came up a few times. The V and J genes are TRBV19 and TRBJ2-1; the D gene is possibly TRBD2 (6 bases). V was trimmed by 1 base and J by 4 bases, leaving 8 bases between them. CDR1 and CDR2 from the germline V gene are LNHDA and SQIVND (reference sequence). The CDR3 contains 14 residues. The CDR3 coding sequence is TGTGCCAGTAGTATAGGGGAGGCTTACAATGAGCAGTTCTTC. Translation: CASSIGEAYNEQFF.

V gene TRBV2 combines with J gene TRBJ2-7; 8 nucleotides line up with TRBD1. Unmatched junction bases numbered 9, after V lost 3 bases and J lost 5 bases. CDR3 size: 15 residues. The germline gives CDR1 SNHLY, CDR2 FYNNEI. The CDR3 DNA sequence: TGTGCCAGCAGTGATTACCCTGACAGGGGAAACGAGCAGTACTTC. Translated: CASSDYPDRGNEQYF.

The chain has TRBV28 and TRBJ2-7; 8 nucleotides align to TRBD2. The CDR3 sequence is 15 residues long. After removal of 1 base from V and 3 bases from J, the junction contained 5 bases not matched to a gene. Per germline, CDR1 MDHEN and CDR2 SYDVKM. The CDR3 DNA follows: TGTGCCAGCAGTTTATTTACGGGAGGGATCTACGAGCAGTACTTC. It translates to CASSLFTGGIYEQYF.

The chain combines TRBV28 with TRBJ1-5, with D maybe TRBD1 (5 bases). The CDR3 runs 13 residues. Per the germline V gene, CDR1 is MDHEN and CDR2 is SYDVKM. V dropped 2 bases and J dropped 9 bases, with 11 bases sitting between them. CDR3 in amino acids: CASSLGGASPQHF. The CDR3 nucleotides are TGTGCCAGCAGTTTAGGCGGGGCATCGCCCCAGCATTTT.

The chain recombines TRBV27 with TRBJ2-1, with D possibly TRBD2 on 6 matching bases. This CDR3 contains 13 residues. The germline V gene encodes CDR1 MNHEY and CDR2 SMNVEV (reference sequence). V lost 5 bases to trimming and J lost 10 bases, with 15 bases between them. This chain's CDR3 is CASSPPGRPEQFF. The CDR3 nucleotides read TGTGCCAGCAGTCCGCCCGGGAGACCGGAGCAGTTCTTC.

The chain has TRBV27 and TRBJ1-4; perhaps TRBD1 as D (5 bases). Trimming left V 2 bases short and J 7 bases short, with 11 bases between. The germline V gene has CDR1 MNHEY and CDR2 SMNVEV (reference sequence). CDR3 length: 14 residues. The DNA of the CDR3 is TGTGCCAGCAGTTTAGTTAGGGGCGGTGAAAAACTGTTTTTT. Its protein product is CASSLVRGGEKLFF.

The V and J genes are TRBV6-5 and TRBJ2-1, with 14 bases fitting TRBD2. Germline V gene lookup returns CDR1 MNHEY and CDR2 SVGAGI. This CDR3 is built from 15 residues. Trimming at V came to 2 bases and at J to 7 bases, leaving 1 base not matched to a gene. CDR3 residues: CASSYGLAGGNEQFF. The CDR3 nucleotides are TGTGCCAGCAGTTACGGACTAGCGGGAGGTAATGAGCAGTTCTTC.

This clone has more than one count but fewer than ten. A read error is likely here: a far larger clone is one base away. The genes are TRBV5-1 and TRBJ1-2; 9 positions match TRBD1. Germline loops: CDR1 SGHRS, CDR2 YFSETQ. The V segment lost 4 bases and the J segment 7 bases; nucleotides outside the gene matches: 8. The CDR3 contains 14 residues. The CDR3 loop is CASSGGTGSTGYTF. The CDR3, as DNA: TGCGCCAGCAGCGGGGGGACAGGGAGTACTGGCTACACCTTC.

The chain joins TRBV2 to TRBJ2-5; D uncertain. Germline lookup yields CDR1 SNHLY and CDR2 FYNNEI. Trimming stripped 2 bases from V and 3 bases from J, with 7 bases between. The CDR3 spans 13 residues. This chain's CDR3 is CASSEYEEETQYF. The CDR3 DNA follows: TGTGCCAGCAGTGAATATGAGGAAGAGACCCAGTACTTC.

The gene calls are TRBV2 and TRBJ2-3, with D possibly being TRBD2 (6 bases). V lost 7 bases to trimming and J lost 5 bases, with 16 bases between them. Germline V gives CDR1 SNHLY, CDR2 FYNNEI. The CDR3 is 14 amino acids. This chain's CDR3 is CASTRERAGDTQYF. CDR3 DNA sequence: TGTGCCAGCACCCGGGAGCGGGCCGGAGATACGCAGTATTTT.

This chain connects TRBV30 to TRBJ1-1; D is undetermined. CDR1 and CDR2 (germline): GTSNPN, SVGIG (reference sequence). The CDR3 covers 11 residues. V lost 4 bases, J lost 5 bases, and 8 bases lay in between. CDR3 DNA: TGTGCCTGGATAAGGGTGACTGAAGCTTTCTTT. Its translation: CAWIRVTEAFF. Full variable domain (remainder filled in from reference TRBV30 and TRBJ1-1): SQTIHQWPATLVQPVGSPLSLECTVEGTSNPNLYWYRQAAGRGLQLLFYSVGIGQISSEVPQNLSASRPQDRQFILSSKKLLLSDSGFYLCAWIRVTEAFFGQGTRLTVV.